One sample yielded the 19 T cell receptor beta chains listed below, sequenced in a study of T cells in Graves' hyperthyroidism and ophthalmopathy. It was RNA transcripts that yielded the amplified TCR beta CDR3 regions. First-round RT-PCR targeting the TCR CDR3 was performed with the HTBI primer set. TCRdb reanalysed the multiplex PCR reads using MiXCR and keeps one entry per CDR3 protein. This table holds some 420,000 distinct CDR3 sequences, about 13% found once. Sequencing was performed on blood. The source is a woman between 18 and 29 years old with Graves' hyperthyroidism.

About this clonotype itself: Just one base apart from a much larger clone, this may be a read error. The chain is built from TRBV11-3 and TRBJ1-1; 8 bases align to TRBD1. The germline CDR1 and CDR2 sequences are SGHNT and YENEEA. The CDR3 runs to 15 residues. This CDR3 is CASSPGQGPNTETFF. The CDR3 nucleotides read TGTGCCAGCAGCCCAGGACAGGGTCCGAACACTGAAACTTTCTTT.

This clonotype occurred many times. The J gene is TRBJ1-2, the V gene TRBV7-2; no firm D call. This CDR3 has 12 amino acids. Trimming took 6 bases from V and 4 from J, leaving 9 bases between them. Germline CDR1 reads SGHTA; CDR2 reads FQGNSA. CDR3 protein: CASSIRGYGYTF. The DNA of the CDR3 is TGTGCCAGCAGTATTAGAGGCTATGGCTACACCTTC.

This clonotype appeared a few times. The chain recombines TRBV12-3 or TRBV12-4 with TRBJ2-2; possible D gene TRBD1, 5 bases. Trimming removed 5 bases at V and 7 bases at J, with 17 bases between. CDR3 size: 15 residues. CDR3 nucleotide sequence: TGTGCCAGCAGTCCCCAGCCAGGGTTTCACGGGGAGCTGTTTTTT. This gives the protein CASSPQPGFHGELFF.

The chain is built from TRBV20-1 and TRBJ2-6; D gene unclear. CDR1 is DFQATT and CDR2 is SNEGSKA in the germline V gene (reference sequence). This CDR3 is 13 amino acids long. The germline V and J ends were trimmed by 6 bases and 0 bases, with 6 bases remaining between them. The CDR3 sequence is CSAENSGANVLTF. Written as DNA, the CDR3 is TGCAGTGCAGAGAACTCTGGGGCCAACGTCCTGACTTTC.

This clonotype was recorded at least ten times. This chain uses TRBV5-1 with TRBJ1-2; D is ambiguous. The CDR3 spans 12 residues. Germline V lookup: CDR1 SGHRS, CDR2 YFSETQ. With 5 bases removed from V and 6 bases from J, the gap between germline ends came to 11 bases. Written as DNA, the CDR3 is TGCGCCAGCAGACCGAATGTGGATGGCTACACCTTC. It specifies CASRPNVDGYTF.

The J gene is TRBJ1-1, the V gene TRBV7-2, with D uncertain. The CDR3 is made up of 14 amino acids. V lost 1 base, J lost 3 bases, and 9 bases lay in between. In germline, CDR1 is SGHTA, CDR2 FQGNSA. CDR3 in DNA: TGTGCCAGCAGCTTAGGGGCGGGCGACACTGAAGCTTTCTTT. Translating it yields CASSLGAGDTEAFF.

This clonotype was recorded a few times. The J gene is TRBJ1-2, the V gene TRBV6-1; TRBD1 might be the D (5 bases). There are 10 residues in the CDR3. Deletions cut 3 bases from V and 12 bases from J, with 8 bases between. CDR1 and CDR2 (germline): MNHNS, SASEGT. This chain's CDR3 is CASSDREDTF. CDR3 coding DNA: TGTGCCAGCAGTGACAGGGAAGACACCTTC.

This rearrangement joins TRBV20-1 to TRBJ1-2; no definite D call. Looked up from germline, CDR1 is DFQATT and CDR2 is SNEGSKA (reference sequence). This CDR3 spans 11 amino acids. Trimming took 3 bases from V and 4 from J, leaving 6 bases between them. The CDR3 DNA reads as TGCAGTGCTAGTGGTCTCTATGGCTACACCTTC. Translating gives CSASGLYGYTF.

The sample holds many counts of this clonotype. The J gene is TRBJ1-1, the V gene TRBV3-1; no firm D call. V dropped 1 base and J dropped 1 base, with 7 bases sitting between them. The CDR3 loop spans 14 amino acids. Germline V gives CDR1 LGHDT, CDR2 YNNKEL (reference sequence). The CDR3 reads CASSQGQTNTEAFF. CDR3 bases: TGTGCCAGCAGCCAAGGGCAGACGAACACTGAAGCTTTCTTT.

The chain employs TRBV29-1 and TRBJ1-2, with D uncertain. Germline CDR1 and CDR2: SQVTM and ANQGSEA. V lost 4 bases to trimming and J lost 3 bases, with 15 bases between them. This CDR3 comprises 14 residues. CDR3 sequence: CSVGLLDQHYGYTF. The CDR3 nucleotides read TGCAGCGTTGGTCTTCTTGATCAACACTATGGCTACACCTTC.

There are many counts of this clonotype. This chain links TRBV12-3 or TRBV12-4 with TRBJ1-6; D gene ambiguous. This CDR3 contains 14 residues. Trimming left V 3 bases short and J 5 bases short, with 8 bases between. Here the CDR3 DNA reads TGTGCCAGCAGTTTCGGGTTAAATAATTCACCCCTCCACTTT. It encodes CASSFGLNNSPLHF.

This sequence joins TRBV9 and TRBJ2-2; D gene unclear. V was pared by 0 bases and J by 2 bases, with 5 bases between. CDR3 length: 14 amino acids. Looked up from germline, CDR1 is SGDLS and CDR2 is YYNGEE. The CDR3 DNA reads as TGTGCCAGCAGCGTAGCGATTAACACCGGGGAGCTGTTTTTT. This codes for CASSVAINTGELFF.

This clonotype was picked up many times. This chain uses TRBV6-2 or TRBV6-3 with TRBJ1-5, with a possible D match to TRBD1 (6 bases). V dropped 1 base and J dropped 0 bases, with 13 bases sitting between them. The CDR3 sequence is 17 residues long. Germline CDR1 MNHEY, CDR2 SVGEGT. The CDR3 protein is CASSYLPQGTSNQPQHF. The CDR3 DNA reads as TGTGCCAGCAGTTACTTACCTCAGGGGACTAGCAATCAGCCCCAGCATTTT.

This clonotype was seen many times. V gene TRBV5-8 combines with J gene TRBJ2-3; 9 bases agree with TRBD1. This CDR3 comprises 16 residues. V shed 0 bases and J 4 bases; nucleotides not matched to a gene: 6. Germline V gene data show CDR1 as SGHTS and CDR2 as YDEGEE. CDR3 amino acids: CASSLDGTGRSDTQYF. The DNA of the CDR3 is TGTGCCAGCAGCTTGGACGGGACAGGGAGATCAGATACGCAGTATTTT.

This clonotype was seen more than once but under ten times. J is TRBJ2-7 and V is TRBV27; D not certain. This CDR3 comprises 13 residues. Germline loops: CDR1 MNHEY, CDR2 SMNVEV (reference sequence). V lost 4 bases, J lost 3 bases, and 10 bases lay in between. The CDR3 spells CASSSAINYEQYF. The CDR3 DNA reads TGTGCCAGCAGTTCAGCGATTAACTACGAGCAGTACTTC.

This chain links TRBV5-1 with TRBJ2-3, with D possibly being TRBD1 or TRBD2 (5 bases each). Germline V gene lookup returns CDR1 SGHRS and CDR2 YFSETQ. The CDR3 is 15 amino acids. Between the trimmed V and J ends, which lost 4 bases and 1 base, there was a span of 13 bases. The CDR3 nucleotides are TGCGCCAGCAGCCGGACACTAGGCGGCACAGATACGCAGTATTTT. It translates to CASSRTLGGTDTQYF. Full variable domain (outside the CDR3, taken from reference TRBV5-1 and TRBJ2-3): KAGVTQTPRYLIKTRGQQVTLSCSPISGHRSVSWYQQTPGQGLQFLFEYFSETQRNKGNFPGRFSGRQFSNSRSEMNVSTLELGDSALYLCASSRTLGGTDTQYFGPGTRLTVL.

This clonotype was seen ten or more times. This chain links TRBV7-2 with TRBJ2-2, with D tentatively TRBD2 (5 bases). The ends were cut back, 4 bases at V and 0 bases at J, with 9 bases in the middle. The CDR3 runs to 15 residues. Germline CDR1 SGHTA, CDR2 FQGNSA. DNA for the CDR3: TGTGCCAGCAGCTCCTCCGGGGCGAACACCGGGGAGCTGTTTTTT. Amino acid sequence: CASSSSGANTGELFF.

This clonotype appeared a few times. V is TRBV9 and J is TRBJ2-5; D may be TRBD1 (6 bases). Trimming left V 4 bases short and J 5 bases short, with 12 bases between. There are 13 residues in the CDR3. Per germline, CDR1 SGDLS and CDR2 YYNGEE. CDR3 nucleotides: TGTGCCAGCAGCCCGGGACATCGGGAGACCCAGTACTTC. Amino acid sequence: CASSPGHRETQYF.

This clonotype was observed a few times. The DNA for the CDR3 is TGTGCCAGCAGCCAGGGATGGGGGGCCCGAGAAAAACTGTTTTTT. It specifies CASSQGWGAREKLFF. The gene calls are TRBV3-1 and TRBJ1-4, with a tentative D call TRBD1 (6 bases). Trimming shortened V by 3 bases and J by 8 bases, and 16 bases separated the two germline ends. The CDR3 is 15 residues long. Germline CDR1 is LGHDT and CDR2 is YNNKEL (reference sequence). Full variable domain (rest looked up from reference TRBV3-1 and TRBJ1-4): DTAVSQTPKYLVTQMGNDKSIKCEQNLGHDTMYWYKQDSKKFLKIMFSYNNKELIINETVPNRFSPKSPDKAHLNLHINSLELGDSAVYFCASSQGWGAREKLFFGSGTQLSVL.